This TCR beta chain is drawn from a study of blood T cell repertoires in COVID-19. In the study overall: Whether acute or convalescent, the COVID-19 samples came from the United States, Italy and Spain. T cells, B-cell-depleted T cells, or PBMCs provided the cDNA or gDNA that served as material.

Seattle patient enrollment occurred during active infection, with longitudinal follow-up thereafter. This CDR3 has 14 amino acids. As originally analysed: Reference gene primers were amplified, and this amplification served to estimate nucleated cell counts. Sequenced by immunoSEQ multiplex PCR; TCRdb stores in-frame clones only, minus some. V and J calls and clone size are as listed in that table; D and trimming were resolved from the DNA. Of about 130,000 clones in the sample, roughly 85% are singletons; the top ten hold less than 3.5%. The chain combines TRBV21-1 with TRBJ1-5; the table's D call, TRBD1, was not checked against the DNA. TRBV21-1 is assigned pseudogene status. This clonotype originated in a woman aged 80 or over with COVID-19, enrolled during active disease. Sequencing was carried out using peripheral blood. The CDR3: CASSGRQGIQPQHF. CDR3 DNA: TGTGCCAGCAGCGGACGACAGGGAATTCAGCCCCAGCATTTT.